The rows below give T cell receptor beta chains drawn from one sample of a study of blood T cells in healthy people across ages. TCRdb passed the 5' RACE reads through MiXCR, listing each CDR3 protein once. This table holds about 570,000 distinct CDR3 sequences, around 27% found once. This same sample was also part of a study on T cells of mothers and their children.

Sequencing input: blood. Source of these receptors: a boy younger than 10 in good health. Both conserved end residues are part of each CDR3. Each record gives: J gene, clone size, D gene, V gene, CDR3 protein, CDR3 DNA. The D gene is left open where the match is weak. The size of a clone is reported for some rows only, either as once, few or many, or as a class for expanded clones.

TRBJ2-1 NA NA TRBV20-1 CSARSGADNEQFF TGCAGTGCTAGGTCCGGGGCTGACAATGAGCAGTTCTTC
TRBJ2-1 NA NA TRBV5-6 CASSLGPGSYNEQFF TGTGCCAGCAGCTTGGGACCGGGCTCCTACAATGAGCAGTTCTTC
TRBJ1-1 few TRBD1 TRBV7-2 CASSRTGGPTEAFF TGTGCCAGCAGCAGGACAGGGGGCCCCACTGAAGCTTTCTTT
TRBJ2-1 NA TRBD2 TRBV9 CASSVRTSGSSYNEQFF TGTGCCAGCAGCGTCCGGACTAGCGGGAGCTCCTACAATGAGCAGTTCTTC
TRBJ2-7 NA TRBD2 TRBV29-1 CSVGIAGGQNYEQYF TGCAGCGTTGGAATAGCGGGAGGACAAAACTACGAGCAGTACTTC
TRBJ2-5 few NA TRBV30 CACSSKVETQYF TGTGCCTGTTCTAGTAAGGTAGAGACCCAGTACTTC
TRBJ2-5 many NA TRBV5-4 CASSLPGVVETQYF TGTGCCAGCAGCTTGCCGGGGGTTGTGGAGACCCAGTACTTC
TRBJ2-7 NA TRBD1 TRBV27 CASSKQGSSYEQYF TGTGCCAGCAGTAAACAGGGGAGCTCCTACGAGCAGTACTTC
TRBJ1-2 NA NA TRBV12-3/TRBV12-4 CASSLKGADYGYTF TGTGCCAGCAGTTTGAAAGGGGCAGACTATGGCTACACCTTC
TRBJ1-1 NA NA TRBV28 CASSLFLGSLMNTEAFF TGTGCCAGCAGTTTGTTTCTAGGGTCACTCATGAACACTGAAGCTTTCTTT
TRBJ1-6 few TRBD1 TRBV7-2 CASTSGTGVPLHF TGTGCCAGCACCTCCGGGACAGGGGTACCCCTCCACTTT
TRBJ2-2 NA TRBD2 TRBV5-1 CASSARLAENTGELFF TGCGCCAGCAGCGCAAGACTAGCGGAGAACACCGGGGAGCTGTTTTTT